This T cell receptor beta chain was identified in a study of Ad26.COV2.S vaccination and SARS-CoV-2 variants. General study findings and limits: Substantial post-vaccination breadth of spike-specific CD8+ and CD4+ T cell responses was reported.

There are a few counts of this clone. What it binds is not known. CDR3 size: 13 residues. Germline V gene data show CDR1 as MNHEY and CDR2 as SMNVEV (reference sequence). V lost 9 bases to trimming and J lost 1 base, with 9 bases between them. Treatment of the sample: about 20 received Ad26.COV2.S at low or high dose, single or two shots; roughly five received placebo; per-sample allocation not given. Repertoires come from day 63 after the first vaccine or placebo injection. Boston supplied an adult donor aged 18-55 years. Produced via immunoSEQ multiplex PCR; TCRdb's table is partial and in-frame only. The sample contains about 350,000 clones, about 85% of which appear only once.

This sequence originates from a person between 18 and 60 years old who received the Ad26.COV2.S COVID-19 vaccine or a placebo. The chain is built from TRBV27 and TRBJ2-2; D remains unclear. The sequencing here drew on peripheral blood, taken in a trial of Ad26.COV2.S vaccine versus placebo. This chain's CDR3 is CASVGGNTGELFF. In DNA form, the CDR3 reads TGTGCCAGTGTGGGCGGGAACACCGGGGAGCTGTTTTTT.